These 22 T cell receptor beta chains came from one sample sequenced in a study of post-analysis software for immune sequencing data. Findings and caveats of the study: Patients carried a handful of TRBV segments more frequently than controls did, and TRBV5-6, TRBV5-1 and TRBV20-1 were among them.

TCR beta cDNA libraries included unique molecular identifiers. TCRdb itself ran the PCR reads through MiXCR, one entry per CDR3 protein. The sample yields hundreds of thousands of distinct CDR3 sequences, 25% to 30% seen once. Their antigen targets remain unknown. Material for sequencing was blood. The source is a girl aged 5 to 17 with multiple sclerosis.

In the case of this clonotype: A much larger clone sits a single nucleotide away, making a read error possible. V gene TRBV7-2 combines with J gene TRBJ1-2; possible D gene TRBD1, 5 bases. The V gene lost 5 bases and the J gene lost 4 bases, with 23 bases spanning the gap. The CDR3 is 17 amino acids. Germline assignment: CDR1 SGHTA and CDR2 FQGNSA. The CDR3 nucleotides read TGTGCCAGCAGCCCAGACAGAAGGGATACGCCTGCCTATGGCTACACCTTC. This gives the protein CASSPDRRDTPAYGYTF.

This chain connects TRBV5-1 to TRBJ1-2; tentatively, D is TRBD1 (6 bases). CDR3 length: 13 amino acids. Trimming cost V 4 bases and J 6 bases, with 13 bases left between them. Per the germline V gene, CDR1 is SGHRS and CDR2 is YFSETQ. CDR3 coding DNA: TGCGCCAGCAGCAAGACAGGTGTCGATGGCTACACCTTC. Its translation is CASSKTGVDGYTF.

The rearrangement uses TRBV5-1 and TRBJ1-1; tentative D call: TRBD1 (6 bases). Trimming removed 3 bases from V and 0 bases from J, with 15 bases in between. The CDR3 extends over 16 amino acids. Germline V gene data show CDR1 as SGHRS and CDR2 as YFSETQ. CDR3 protein: CASSSLAGGLNTEAFF. The CDR3 DNA sequence: TGCGCCAGCAGCTCCTTGGCTGGGGGGCTGAACACTGAAGCTTTCTTT.

The CDR3 here is CASRKAGTGDGYTF. DNA of the CDR3: TGTGCCAGCAGAAAGGCGGGGACCGGAGATGGCTACACCTTC. The genes are TRBV13 and TRBJ1-2; the D gene is possibly TRBD1 (5 bases). Germline V gives CDR1 PRHDT, CDR2 FYEKMQ (reference sequence). The CDR3 is 14 amino acids. Trimming left V 6 bases short and J 6 bases short, with 17 bases between.

The chain couples TRBV5-1 to TRBJ1-3; 9 nucleotides align to TRBD1. Germline loops: CDR1 SGHRS, CDR2 YFSETQ. Germline trimming cut 4 bases from V and 4 bases from J; bases unmatched to any gene: 12. CDR3 size: 17 residues. The CDR3 protein is CASSDLKQGAQGNTIYF. CDR3 in DNA: TGCGCCAGCAGCGATCTCAAACAGGGGGCGCAAGGAAACACCATATATTTT.

This clonotype was seen a few times. The genes are TRBV28 and TRBJ2-1; D may correspond to TRBD1 or TRBD2 (5 bases each). The CDR3 sequence is 17 residues long. Trimming pared 6 bases from V and 0 bases from J, leaving 18 bases between. CDR1 is MDHEN and CDR2 is SYDVKM in the germline V gene. CDR3 sequence: CASRAFPGPSSYNEQFF. CDR3 bases: TGTGCCAGCAGGGCTTTCCCGGGGCCGAGCTCCTACAATGAGCAGTTCTTC. Supplemented by reference TRBV28 and TRBJ2-1, the full variable domain reads DVKVTQSSRYLVKRTGEKVFLECVQDMDHENMFWYRQDPGLGLRLIYFSYDVKMKEKGDIPEGYSVSREKKERFSLILESASTNQTSMYLCASRAFPGPSSYNEQFFGPGTRLTVL.

In this sample, this clonotype turned up a few times. This chain links TRBV20-1 with TRBJ1-6, with a weak D call TRBD1 (5 bases). The CDR3 consists of 13 residues. CDR1 and CDR2 (germline): DFQATT, SNEGSKA (reference sequence). Trimming cost V 0 bases and J 11 bases, with 11 bases left between them. The CDR3, as DNA: TGCAGTGCTAGAGATCAAGGGACGGCACCCCTCCACTTT. This gives the protein CSARDQGTAPLHF.

The genes are TRBV5-5 and TRBJ1-2; D call uncertain. The CDR3 runs 15 residues. Germline V lookup: CDR1 SGHKS, CDR2 YYEKEE (reference sequence). V gave up 1 base and J gave up 4 bases, with 14 bases separating them. CDR3 coding DNA: TGTGCCAGCAGCTTGTCGCAGGCCAGTGGCTATGGCTACACCTTC. It encodes CASSLSQASGYGYTF.

The genes are TRBV6-2 or TRBV6-3 and TRBJ1-2; D unresolved. The CDR3 totals 14 residues. Trimming cost V 7 bases and J 5 bases, with 17 bases left between them. Germline values: CDR1 MNHEY, CDR2 SVGEGT. CDR3 coding DNA: TGTGCCAGCACCTCCTCTCTGGGCAGATATGGCTACACCTTC. Amino acid sequence: CASTSSLGRYGYTF.

The chain is built from TRBV7-2 and TRBJ2-1; D is tentatively TRBD1 or TRBD2 (5 bases each). The CDR3 is 17 residues long. Per the germline V gene, CDR1 is SGHTA and CDR2 is FQGNSA. Trimming removed 1 base at V and 0 bases at J, with 13 bases between. The CDR3 DNA is TGTGCCAGCAGCTTAGTGGGACGACTGAGCTCCTACAATGAGCAGTTCTTC. Protein product: CASSLVGRLSSYNEQFF.

This clonotype showed up just a few times. This chain uses TRBV18 with TRBJ2-1; D gene unclear. This CDR3 has 11 amino acids. From germline, CDR1 is KGHSH and CDR2 LQKENI. The V end was cut by 2 bases, the J end by 8 bases, with 4 bases between. The CDR3 region has the DNA TGTGCCAGCTCACCAGCTGATGAGCAGTTCTTC. This encodes CASSPADEQFF.

This chain uses TRBV6-5 with TRBJ1-2; 7 bases map to TRBD1. V lost 6 bases, J lost 4 bases, and 11 bases stayed unmatched. Germline V CDR1 and CDR2: MNHEY, SVGAGI. The CDR3 runs 15 residues. DNA of the CDR3: TGTGCCAGCAGGGAGGGACAGCAAACCCTCTATGGCTACACCTTC. Protein: CASREGQQTLYGYTF.

The rearrangement links TRBV11-2 to TRBJ2-5; D is perhaps TRBD2 (6 bases). The germline V gene encodes CDR1 SGHAT and CDR2 FQNNGV. V lost 2 bases and J lost 5, with 21 bases in between. The CDR3 consists of 17 residues. CDR3 residues: CASSLLPGGRGLETQYF. The CDR3 DNA follows: TGTGCCAGCAGCTTACTCCCCGGGGGTCGAGGACTGGAGACCCAGTACTTC.

This clonotype was recorded a few times. This sequence joins TRBV28 and TRBJ2-3; TRBD2 agrees at 13 bases. Losses at the gene ends were 6 bases for V and 5 bases for J; bases not matched to a gene: 11. Germline V gene sequence: CDR1 MDHEN, CDR2 SYDVKM. The CDR3 spans 17 residues. The CDR3 reads CASSRTSGRARGDTQYF. As DNA, the CDR3 is TGTGCCAGCAGCCGCACTAGCGGGAGGGCCCGAGGAGATACGCAGTATTTT.

This clonotype was found many times. The gene calls are TRBV29-1 and TRBJ2-3; D not resolved. Trimming removed 3 bases at V and 0 bases at J, with 4 bases between. The CDR3 totals 12 residues. From germline, CDR1 is SQVTM and CDR2 ANQGSEA. The CDR3 DNA reads as TGCAGCGTTGAGGGCAGCACAGATACGCAGTATTTT. Its translation is CSVEGSTDTQYF.

This clonotype was recorded a few times. The CDR3 region is CATLLDLPHTDTQYF. CDR3 bases: TGTGCCACCCTGCTCGACCTACCCCACACAGATACGCAGTATTTT. This chain joins TRBV10-3 and TRBJ2-3, with D unresolved. Trimming left V 10 bases short and J 2 bases short, with 19 bases between. The CDR3 extends over 15 amino acids. Germline loops: CDR1 ENHRY, CDR2 SYGVKD.

In this sample, this clonotype turned up a few times. J is TRBJ1-2 and V is TRBV20-1, with D perhaps matching TRBD1 (6 bases). The CDR3 loop spans 13 amino acids. CDR1 and CDR2 (germline): DFQATT, SNEGSKA (reference sequence). Trimming took off 0 bases at V and 9 bases at J, with 14 bases between the two ends. The chain's CDR3 is CSARDEYRDRYTF. The CDR3 coding sequence is TGCAGTGCTAGAGACGAATACAGGGATCGCTACACCTTC.

This rearrangement joins TRBV19 to TRBJ1-2; no definite D call. CDR1 and CDR2 (germline): LNHDA, SQIVND (reference sequence). V lost 5 bases, J lost 0 bases, and 13 bases lay in between. The CDR3 length is 15 residues. The CDR3 region has the DNA TGTGCCAGTAGTCAACCCGCGGGTTCTAACTATGGCTACACCTTC. Translated: CASSQPAGSNYGYTF.

In its sample, this clonotype was seen many times. The CDR3 spells CASSVLGASTDTQYF. Here the CDR3 DNA reads TGTGCCAGCAGTGTCCTAGGGGCTAGCACAGATACGCAGTATTTT. The chain joins TRBV6-1 to TRBJ2-3, with D perhaps matching TRBD1 (5 bases). This CDR3 is 15 amino acids long. Germline loops: CDR1 MNHNS, CDR2 SASEGT. V gave up 4 bases and J gave up 0 bases, with 11 bases separating them.

In its sample, this clonotype was seen a few times. V is TRBV6-2 or TRBV6-3 and J is TRBJ2-1, with 11 bases that match TRBD1. With V trimmed by 1 base and J by 9 bases, 11 bases remained unmatched. This CDR3 comprises 17 residues. Germline CDR1 is MNHEY and CDR2 is SVGEGT. The CDR3 coding sequence is TGTGCCAGCAGTTACTTCCAGCCGGGACAGGGGGACGGTGAGCAGTTCTTC. It is translated as CASSYFQPGQGDGEQFF.

V is TRBV29-1 and J is TRBJ1-1; no definite D call. Trimming shortened V by 5 bases and J by 5 bases, and 12 bases separated the two germline ends. There are 12 residues in the CDR3. The germline gives CDR1 SQVTM, CDR2 ANQGSEA. CDR3 region: CSVSEGRTEAFF. The CDR3 DNA follows: TGCAGCGTTAGTGAGGGCCGGACTGAAGCTTTCTTT.

Only a few counts were recorded for this clonotype. This chain connects TRBV20-1 to TRBJ2-1, with TRBD2 matching over 9 bases. Per germline, CDR1 DFQATT and CDR2 SNEGSKA (reference sequence). The CDR3 extends over 16 amino acids. The ends lost 4 bases at V and 5 bases at J; junction bases unmatched: 12. The CDR3 coding sequence is TGCAGTGCTACTCCGCTTGAGCGGGGGGTCAACAATGAGCAGTTCTTC. Translating it yields CSATPLERGVNNEQFF.